One and the same sample provided the 21 T cell receptor beta chains below, sequenced in a study of T-cell memory formation after mild COVID-19. MiXCR was run by TCRdb on the 5' RACE reads, yielding one entry per CDR3 protein. This table holds roughly 380,000 distinct CDR3 sequences, around 28% found once. Sequenced sample: PBMCs or a T cell subset sorted from them (not recorded which). The receptors were gathered from an adult woman who had mild COVID-19 (a few samples of this study predate the infection). Cell type and time point are not known.

The genes are TRBV29-1 and TRBJ1-1, with D unclear. V was pared by 5 bases and J by 0 bases, with 16 bases between. The CDR3 is 15 residues long. Germline lookup yields CDR1 SQVTM and CDR2 ANQGSEA. Here the CDR3 DNA reads TGCAGCGTTAGCCCCGAAAGTACGCTGAACACTGAAGCTTTCTTT. Encoded protein: CSVSPESTLNTEAFF.

The rearrangement links TRBV7-9 to TRBJ2-5; D might be TRBD2 (6 bases). Looked up from germline, CDR1 is SEHNR and CDR2 is FQNEAQ (reference sequence). The V and J ends lost 1 base and 5 bases respectively, with 14 bases between them. This CDR3 is built from 15 residues. CDR3 residues: CASSLVRAAGETQYF. CDR3 coding DNA: TGTGCCAGCAGCTTAGTAAGGGCCGCGGGGGAGACCCAGTACTTC.

This clonotype was detected only a few times. The chain carries TRBV27 and TRBJ2-1; 13 bases fit TRBD2. The germline gives CDR1 MNHEY, CDR2 SMNVEV (reference sequence). J lost 5 bases, V lost 5 bases, and 12 bases had no gene match. The CDR3 has 18 residues. The CDR3 DNA reads TGTGCCAGCAGTCGGACTAGCGGGAGTCTGATCTTAAACAATGAGCAGTTCTTC. This gives the protein CASSRTSGSLILNNEQFF.

This clonotype was seen more than once but under ten times. This sequence joins TRBV4-2 and TRBJ1-1, with D maybe TRBD1 (6 bases). CDR3 size: 16 residues. CDR1 and CDR2 from the germline V gene are LGHNA and YNFKEQ. V lost 0 bases and J lost 5, with 16 bases in between. The CDR3 sequence: CASSQELVGGMTEAFF. The CDR3 nucleotides are TGTGCCAGCAGCCAAGAGTTGGTAGGGGGTATGACTGAAGCTTTCTTT.

A few counts support this clonotype. Written as DNA, the CDR3 is TGTGCCACCGGCAGCGGGGACCAAGAGACCCAGTACTTC. It translates to CATGSGDQETQYF. The chain uses TRBV24-1 and TRBJ2-5, with TRBD2 matching over 7 bases. CDR1 KGHDR and CDR2 SFDVKD come from the germline V gene. Trimming at V came to 9 bases and at J to 0 bases, leaving 3 bases not matched to a gene. This CDR3 is 13 amino acids long.

This clonotype was recorded a few times. This chain uses TRBV18 with TRBJ2-7, with D unresolved. V lost 0 bases and J 7 bases, leaving 10 bases between the germline ends. Germline CDR1 KGHSH, CDR2 LQKENI. This CDR3 is built from 13 residues. The CDR3 coding sequence is TGTGCCAGCTCACCACCGGGCCTAGAAGAGCAGTACTTC. Residues: CASSPPGLEEQYF.

This clonotype appeared a few times. V is TRBV24-1 and J is TRBJ2-2; unclear D gene. The CDR3 contains 15 residues. Germline assignment: CDR1 KGHDR and CDR2 SFDVKD. Trimming removed 3 bases at V and 1 base at J, with 8 bases between. CDR3 in amino acids: CATSDPLRNTGELFF. In DNA form, the CDR3 reads TGTGCCACCAGTGATCCCCTTAGGAACACCGGGGAGCTGTTTTTT.

This clonotype was recorded a few times. The gene calls are TRBV12-3 or TRBV12-4 and TRBJ2-7; TRBD1 might be the D (5 bases). V was clipped by 3 bases and J by 2 bases, with 11 bases between them. The CDR3 contains 14 residues. CDR3 DNA sequence: TGTGCCAGCAGTTTGCTACTGGGGCCCTACGAGCAGTACTTC. It specifies CASSLLLGPYEQYF.

This rearrangement joins TRBV7-6 to TRBJ2-1, with 15 bases matching TRBD2. V trimming: 3 bases; J trimming: 10 bases; junction bases outside the gene matches: 13. CDR1 is SGHVS, CDR2 FNYEAQ, per germline. The CDR3 is 18 residues long. The CDR3 protein is CASSFEGPGLAGGPEQFF. The CDR3 coding sequence is TGTGCCAGCAGCTTCGAGGGGCCGGGACTAGCGGGAGGTCCGGAGCAGTTCTTC.

This clonotype was found many times. The chain uses TRBV12-3 or TRBV12-4 and TRBJ2-5, with 10 bases fitting TRBD2. The CDR3 loop spans 20 amino acids. V shed 3 bases, J shed 2 bases, and the junction held 18 bases outside the gene matches. As DNA, the CDR3 is TGTGCCAGCAGTTTTGGTGCCGCTAGCGGGAGAAGGAGGTTTCAAGAGACCCAGTACTTC. Protein product: CASSFGAASGRRRFQETQYF.

This clonotype was detected a few times. The chain is built from TRBV7-9 and TRBJ2-5, with 13 bases matching TRBD2. The CDR3 length is 17 residues. Germline-derived CDR1 and CDR2 are SEHNR and FQNEAQ (reference sequence). The trim removed 2 bases at V and 5 bases at J, leaving 8 bases unmatched. The CDR3 DNA is TGTGCCAGCAGCTTACCCCTCGGACTAGCGGGAGTTGAGACCCAGTACTTC. Amino acids: CASSLPLGLAGVETQYF.

The chain links TRBV25-1 to TRBJ2-2, with D perhaps TRBD1 (5 bases). The CDR3 is made up of 14 amino acids. The V gene's germline CDR1 is MGHDK and CDR2 SYGVNS. The germline V and J ends were trimmed by 1 base and 5 bases, with 8 bases remaining between them. CDR3 bases: TGTGCCAGCAGTGAATTAGGGGATACCGGGGAGCTGTTTTTT. This gives the protein CASSELGDTGELFF. Together with reference TRBV25-1 and TRBJ2-2, the CDR3 gives the full variable domain: EADIYQTPRYLVIGTGKKITLECSQTMGHDKMYWYQQDPGMELHLIHYSYGVNSTEKGDLSSESTVSRIRTEHFPLTLESARPSHTSQYLCASSELGDTGELFFGEGSRLTVL.

This chain links TRBV7-2 with TRBJ2-7; a weak D match, TRBD2 (5 bases). Germline V gene data show CDR1 as SGHTA and CDR2 as FQGNSA. V lost 7 bases and J lost 6, with 19 bases in between. This CDR3 comprises 14 residues. As DNA, the CDR3 is TGTGCCAGCACCCGGACTCTCTTCGGAGCCGAGCAGTACTTC. It encodes CASTRTLFGAEQYF.

This clonotype was found a few times. This chain joins TRBV12-3 or TRBV12-4 and TRBJ2-7; 7 nucleotides line up with TRBD1. This CDR3 contains 15 residues. Trimming took 6 bases from V and 3 from J; bases not matched to a gene: 11. This chain's CDR3 is CASSLDREELYEQYF. The DNA for the CDR3 is TGTGCCAGCAGCCTTGACAGGGAAGAGCTCTACGAGCAGTACTTC.

A note on this clonotype: This may be a read error, as it is one base from a much larger clone. The rearrangement joins TRBV25-1 to TRBJ2-7; D gene unclear. The length of the CDR3 is 14 residues. Germline CDR1 MGHDK, CDR2 SYGVNS. V lost 2 bases to trimming and J lost 0 bases, with 8 bases between them. The CDR3 protein is CASSEGVGSYEQYF. In nucleotides, the CDR3 is TGTGCCAGCAGTGAAGGAGTGGGCTCCTACGAGCAGTACTTC.

CDR3 nucleotide sequence: TGTGCCAGCAGCTCCCAGGGACTTTTGAACACCGGGGAGCTGTTTTTT. Translation: CASSSQGLLNTGELFF. The chain combines TRBV7-3 with TRBJ2-2; the D gene is possibly TRBD2 (6 bases). V shed 4 bases and J shed 1 base, with 13 bases lying between them. The CDR3 sequence is 16 residues long. The germline CDR1 and CDR2 sequences are SGHTA and FQGTGA.

In its sample, this clonotype was seen once. The V and J genes are TRBV2 and TRBJ2-7; TRBD2 might be the D (5 bases). V was cut by 3 bases and J by 5 bases, with 14 bases left in between. The CDR3 sequence is 14 residues long. From germline, CDR1 is SNHLY and CDR2 FYNNEI. Here the CDR3 DNA reads TGTGCCAGCAGTGAGGGTAGGGCGAGGGACGAGCAGTACTTC. It specifies CASSEGRARDEQYF.

The gene calls are TRBV10-3 and TRBJ2-6, with no clear D. The CDR3 consists of 14 residues. Trimming took 11 bases from V and 0 from J, leaving 11 bases between them. Germline V gene sequence: CDR1 ENHRY, CDR2 SYGVKD. CDR3 protein: CASRPNSGANVLTF. The CDR3, as DNA: TGTGCCTCGCGGCCTAACTCTGGGGCCAACGTCCTGACTTTC.

The rearrangement links TRBV7-2 to TRBJ1-2, with 7 bases fitting TRBD1. The V and J ends lost 3 bases and 3 bases, in that order; junction bases with no gene match: 7. This CDR3 is 15 amino acids long. Germline lookup yields CDR1 SGHTA and CDR2 FQGNSA. CDR3 DNA: TGTGCCAGCAGCTTCAGCTTCGGACAGGACTATGGCTACACCTTC. It codes for CASSFSFGQDYGYTF. Based on the CDR3 plus reference TRBV7-2 and TRBJ1-2, the full variable domain is GAGVSQSPSNKVTEKGKDVELRCDPISGHTALYWYRQSLGQGLEFLIYFQGNSAPDKSGLPSDRFSAERTGGSVSTLTIQRTQQEDSAVYLCASSFSFGQDYGYTFGSGTRLTVV.

This clonotype was observed a handful of times. The CDR3 DNA reads as TGTGCCAGCAGCAAAGGACGAGCGGGGGTATCCTACGAGCAGTACTTC. Protein sequence: CASSKGRAGVSYEQYF. The genes are TRBV7-9 and TRBJ2-7, with TRBD2 identical over 8 bases. The CDR3 length is 16 residues. Germline V gives CDR1 SEHNR, CDR2 FQNEAQ (reference sequence). J was trimmed by 1 base and V by 5 bases; bases with no gene match: 10.

This clonotype came up a few times. The V and J genes are TRBV12-3 or TRBV12-4 and TRBJ1-1; D not resolved. The CDR3 loop spans 16 amino acids. The ends were cut back, 6 bases at V and 0 bases at J, with 17 bases in the middle. CDR3 sequence reads: CASSPRVAPVNTEAFF. Written as DNA, the CDR3 is TGTGCCAGCAGCCCTAGAGTAGCCCCTGTGAACACTGAAGCTTTCTTT.